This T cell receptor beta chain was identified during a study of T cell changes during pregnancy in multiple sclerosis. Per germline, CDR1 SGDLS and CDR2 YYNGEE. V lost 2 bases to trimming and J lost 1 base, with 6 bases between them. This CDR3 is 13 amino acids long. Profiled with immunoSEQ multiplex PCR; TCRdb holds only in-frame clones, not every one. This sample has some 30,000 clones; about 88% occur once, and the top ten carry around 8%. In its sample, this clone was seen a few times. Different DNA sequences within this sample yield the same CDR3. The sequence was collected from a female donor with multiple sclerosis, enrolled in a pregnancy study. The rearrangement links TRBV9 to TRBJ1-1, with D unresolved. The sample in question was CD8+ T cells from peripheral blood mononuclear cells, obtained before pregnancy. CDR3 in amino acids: CASSVGANTEAFF. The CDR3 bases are TGTGCCAGCAGCGTCGGAGCGAACACTGAAGCTTTCTTT.